This is a list of T cell receptor beta chains from one sample in a study of blood T cell repertoires in COVID-19. Clones were sequenced by immunoSEQ multiplex PCR, and TCRdb holds only the in-frame ones, with some missing. Altogether fewer than 95,000 clones are present, about 93% being singletons, with the ten largest covering roughly 0.78%. The sample comprised peripheral blood. The source is a woman older than 75 with acute or convalescent COVID-19. The CDR3 runs from the conserved cysteine through the conserved F or W. A D gene is named only where the DNA matches it firmly. Expanded clones are given a class, and other clones once, few, many or no size at all.

J gene,D gene,V gene,clone size,CDR3 protein,CDR3 DNA
TRBJ2-5,TRBD2,TRBV27,-,CASSPNSLLAGGQETQYF,TGTGCCAGCAGTCCGAACTCACTACTAGCCGGGGGGCAAGAGACCCAGTACTTC
TRBJ1-5,TRBD1,TRBV4-1,-,CASSQDGDRYSNQPQHF,TGCGCCAGCAGCCAAGATGGGGACAGATATAGCAATCAGCCCCAGCATTTT
TRBJ1-1,-,TRBV6-6,-,CASNQGNTEAFF,TGTGCCAGCAACCAGGGGAACACTGAAGCTTTCTTT
TRBJ2-7,TRBD2,TRBV24-1,-,CATSSASGYEQYF,TGTGCCACCAGTTCTGCTAGCGGTTACGAGCAGTACTTC
TRBJ2-3,TRBD2,TRBV28,once,CASSFPGLAGGPGTDTQYF,TGTGCCAGCAGTTTCCCGGGACTAGCGGGAGGGCCGGGTACAGATACGCAGTATTTT
TRBJ2-7,TRBD2,TRBV28,-,CASSSFSGIRLYEQYF,TGTGCCAGCAGTTCTTTTAGCGGGATACGCCTTTACGAGCAGTACTTC
TRBJ2-3,-,TRBV7-2,-,CASSPIGRPTDTQYF,TGTGCCAGCAGCCCAATAGGGAGGCCCACAGATACGCAGTATTTT
TRBJ1-1,-,TRBV5-1,once,CASSLEGRGAFF,TGCGCCAGCAGCTTGGAAGGGAGGGGAGCTTTCTTT
TRBJ1-2,TRBD1,TRBV7-9,-,CASSTGTVYGYTF,TGTGCCAGCAGTACCGGGACAGTCTATGGCTACACCTTC
TRBJ2-5,-,TRBV5-5,-,CASSYFNEGGETQYF,TGTGCCAGCAGTTACTTCAATGAGGGGGGGGAGACCCAGTACTTC